This T cell receptor beta chain is drawn from a study of CD4 T cells in relation to SARS-CoV-2 and coronaviruses. Background on the study: The restricting HLA molecule for shared crossreactive spike epitopes was mapped.

The unexposed donors gave CD4+ T cells in about 2011-2018, prior to COVID-19. Isolation of CD4+ T cells took place after approximately 11 days in culture. As cell numbers allowed, unexposed-donor CD4+ T cells faced SARS-CoV-2 S/N and four cold-coronavirus spikes. Half the medium was replaced with IL-2 medium on days 3 and 7. The assay was immunoSEQ multiplex PCR, and TCRdb's table has in-frame clones only and misses some. The table includes about 26,000 clones, around 80% detected once. Trimming at V came to 6 bases and at J to 1 base, leaving 3 bases not matched to a gene. CDR3 length: 14 amino acids. The germline gives CDR1 LNHDA, CDR2 SQIVND (reference sequence). Concerning this clone itself: Its antigen remains unidentified.

The rearrangement joins TRBV19 to TRBJ2-7; 10 nucleotides align to TRBD1. The receptor comes from a human donor in good health. Sequences were obtained from CD4+ T cells from PBMCs, cultured in vitro. CDR3 bases: TGTGCCAGTAGGAGGGGACAGGGGTCCTACGAGCAGTACTTC. Its translation is CASRRGQGSYEQYF.